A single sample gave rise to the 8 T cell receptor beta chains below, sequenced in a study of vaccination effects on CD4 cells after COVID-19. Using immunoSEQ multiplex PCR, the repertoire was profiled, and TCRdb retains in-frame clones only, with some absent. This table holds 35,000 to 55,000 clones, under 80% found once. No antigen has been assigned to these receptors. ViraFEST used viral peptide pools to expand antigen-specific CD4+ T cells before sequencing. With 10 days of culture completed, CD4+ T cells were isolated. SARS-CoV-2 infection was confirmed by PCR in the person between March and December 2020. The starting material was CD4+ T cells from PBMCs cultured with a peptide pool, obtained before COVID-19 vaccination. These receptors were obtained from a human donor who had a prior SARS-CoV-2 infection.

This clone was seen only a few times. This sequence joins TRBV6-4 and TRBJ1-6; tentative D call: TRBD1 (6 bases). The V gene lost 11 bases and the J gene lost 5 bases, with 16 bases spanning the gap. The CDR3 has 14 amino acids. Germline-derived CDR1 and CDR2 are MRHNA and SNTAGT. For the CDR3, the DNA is TGTGCCCGCCGACAGGCAGCAGATAATTCACCCCTCCACTTT. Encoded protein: CARRQAADNSPLHF.

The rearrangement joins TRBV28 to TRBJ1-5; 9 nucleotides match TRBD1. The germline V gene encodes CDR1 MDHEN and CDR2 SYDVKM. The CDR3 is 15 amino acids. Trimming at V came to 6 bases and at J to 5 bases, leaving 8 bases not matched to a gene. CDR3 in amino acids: CASRYRDREYQPQHF. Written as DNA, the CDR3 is TGTGCCAGCAGGTACCGGGACAGGGAGTATCAGCCCCAGCATTTT. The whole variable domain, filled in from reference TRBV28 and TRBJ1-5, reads DVKVTQSSRYLVKRTGEKVFLECVQDMDHENMFWYRQDPGLGLRLIYFSYDVKMKEKGDIPEGYSVSREKKERFSLILESASTNQTSMYLCASRYRDREYQPQHFGDGTRLSIL.

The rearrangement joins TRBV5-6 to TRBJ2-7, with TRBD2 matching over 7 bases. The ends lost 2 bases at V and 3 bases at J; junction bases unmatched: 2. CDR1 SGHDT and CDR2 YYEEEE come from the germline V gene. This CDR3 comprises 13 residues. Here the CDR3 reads CASSLLAGYEQYF. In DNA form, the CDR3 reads TGTGCCAGCAGCTTATTAGCGGGCTACGAGCAGTACTTC. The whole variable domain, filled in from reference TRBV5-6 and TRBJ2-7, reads DAGVTQSPTHLIKTRGQQVTLRCSPKSGHDTVSWYQQALGQGPQFIFQYYEEEERQRGNFPDRFSGHQFPNYSSELNVNALLLGDSALYLCASSLLAGYEQYFGPGTRLTVT.

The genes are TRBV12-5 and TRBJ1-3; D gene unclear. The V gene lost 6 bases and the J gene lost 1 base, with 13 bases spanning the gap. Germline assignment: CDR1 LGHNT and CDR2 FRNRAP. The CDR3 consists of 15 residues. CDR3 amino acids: CASGWGEVSGNTIYF. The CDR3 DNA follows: TGTGCTAGTGGATGGGGAGAGGTTTCTGGAAACACCATATATTTT.

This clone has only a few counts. In nucleotides, the CDR3 is TGTGCCAGCAGCTTAGACAGGGGTGGGAATAATTCACCCCTCCACTTT. This gives the protein CASSLDRGGNNSPLHF. V usage is TRBV7-9 and J usage is TRBJ1-6, with TRBD1 matching over 7 bases. The CDR3 is 16 residues long. Germline V gives CDR1 SEHNR, CDR2 FQNEAQ (reference sequence). V shed 1 base and J 5 bases; nucleotides not matched to a gene: 5.

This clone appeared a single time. The DNA of the CDR3 is TGTGCCAGTAGCACCAGTAGGGGGATCTATGGCTACACCTTC. Its translation is CASSTSRGIYGYTF. The chain employs TRBV19 and TRBJ1-2; TRBD1 might be the D (6 bases). CDR1 is LNHDA, CDR2 SQIVND, per germline (reference sequence). With 6 bases removed from V and 4 bases from J, the gap between germline ends came to 15 bases. The CDR3 covers 14 residues.

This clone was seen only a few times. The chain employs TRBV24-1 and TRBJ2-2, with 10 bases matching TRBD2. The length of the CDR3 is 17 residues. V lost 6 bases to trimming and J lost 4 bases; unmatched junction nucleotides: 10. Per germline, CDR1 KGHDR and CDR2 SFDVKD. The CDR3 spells CATSPRPGLASTGELFF. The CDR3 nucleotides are TGTGCCACCAGTCCCAGGCCGGGACTAGCGAGCACCGGGGAGCTGTTTTTT.

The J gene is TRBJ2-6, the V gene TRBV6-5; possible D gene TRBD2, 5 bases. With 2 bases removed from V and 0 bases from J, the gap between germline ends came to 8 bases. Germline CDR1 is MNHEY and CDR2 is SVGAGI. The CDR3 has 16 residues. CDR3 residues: CASSYNGVSGANVLTF. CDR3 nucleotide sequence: TGTGCCAGCAGTTACAACGGGGTCTCTGGGGCCAACGTCCTGACTTTC.